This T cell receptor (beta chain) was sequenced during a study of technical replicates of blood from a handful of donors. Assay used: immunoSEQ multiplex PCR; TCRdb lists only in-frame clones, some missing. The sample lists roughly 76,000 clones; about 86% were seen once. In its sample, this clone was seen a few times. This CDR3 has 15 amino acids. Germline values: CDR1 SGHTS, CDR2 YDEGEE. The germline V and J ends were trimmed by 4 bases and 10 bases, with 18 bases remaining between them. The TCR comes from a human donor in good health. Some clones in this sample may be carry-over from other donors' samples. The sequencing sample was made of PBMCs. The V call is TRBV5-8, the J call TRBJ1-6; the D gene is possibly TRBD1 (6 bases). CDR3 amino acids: CASSATGSKGSPLHF. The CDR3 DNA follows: TGTGCCAGCAGCGCCACAGGGTCTAAAGGGTCACCCCTCCACTTT.